This T cell receptor beta chain originates from a study of blood T cell repertoires in COVID-19. J was trimmed by 3 bases and V by 6 bases; bases with no gene match: 4. CDR3 length: 12 amino acids. The germline CDR1 and CDR2 sequences are SQVTM and ANQGSEA. Measured with immunoSEQ multiplex PCR; TCRdb has only the in-frame clones, and not every one. In the table there are about 220,000 clones, about nine tenths of which are singletons. Study members were between about 18 and 100 years old and lived in fewer than 30 US regions. Sequenced: PBMCs or T cells enriched from blood (not recorded which). The sequence was collected from a woman between 35 and 50 years old with acute COVID-19. The chain joins TRBV29-1 to TRBJ1-2; 7 positions match TRBD1. DNA for the CDR3: TGCAGCGTACTAGGACAGGACTATGGCTACACCTTC. This encodes CSVLGQDYGYTF.